This T cell receptor (beta chain) appears in the sequencing data of a study of blood T cell repertoires in COVID-19. Study background: COVID-19 samples from acute and convalescent phases originated in the United States, Italy and Spain. The analysed material was cDNA or gDNA that came from T cells, B-cell-depleted T cells, or PBMCs.

This clone was seen many times. CDR3 size: 15 residues. Germline V gives CDR1 MNHEY, CDR2 SVGEGT. The ends were cut back, 6 bases at V and 0 bases at J, with 9 bases in the middle. Libraries were prepared by immunoSEQ multiplex PCR; TCRdb keeps only in-frame clonotypes and omits some of them. This sample has about 280,000 clones, with approximately 85% found just once. Donors in Cohort 3 who had recovered were those with two negative PCRs, healthcare professional clearance, or resolution of their symptoms. The receptor was derived from a woman aged 30 to 39 who had recovered from COVID-19. J is TRBJ2-6 and V is TRBV6-2 or TRBV6-3; D is perhaps TRBD1 (5 bases). Sequences were obtained from PBMCs or T cells enriched from blood (not recorded which). The CDR3 sequence is CASSYDSSGANVLTF. The CDR3 DNA reads as TGTGCCAGCAGCTATGACAGCTCTGGGGCCAACGTCCTGACTTTC.